Sequencing of this TCR beta chain was carried out in a study of technical replicates of blood from a handful of donors. There are 16 residues in the CDR3. Trimming took 4 bases from V and 6 from J; bases not matched to a gene: 11. Germline V gene lookup returns CDR1 SGHNT and CDR2 YYREEE (reference sequence). This table comes from immunoSEQ multiplex PCR, and its TCRdb copy is limited to in-frame clones, with some not included. The repertoire holds 55,000 to 80,000 clones, 95% to 98% seen once, with 0.16% in the top ten. The source material was T cells isolated from PBMCs. The TCR originated in a human donor in good health. The gene calls are TRBV5-4 and TRBJ2-7; TRBD1 matches at 12 bases. The CDR3 coding sequence is TGTGCCAGCAGCATAGGGGCCGGGACAGGGGGCTCCGAGCAGTACTTC. This encodes CASSIGAGTGGSEQYF.